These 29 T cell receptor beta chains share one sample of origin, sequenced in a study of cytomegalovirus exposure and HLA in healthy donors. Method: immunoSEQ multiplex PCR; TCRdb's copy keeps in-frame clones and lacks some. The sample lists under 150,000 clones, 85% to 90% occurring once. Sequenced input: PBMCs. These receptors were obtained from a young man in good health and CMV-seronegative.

CDR3 in DNA: TGTGCCAGCAGCACCCGGGAGATCCACTATGGCTACACCTTC. It codes for CASSTREIHYGYTF. The chain is built from TRBV7-8 and TRBJ1-2; D gene uncertain. Trimming stripped 5 bases from V and 3 bases from J, with 13 bases between. The CDR3 has 14 amino acids. Looked up from germline, CDR1 is SGHVS and CDR2 is FQNEAQ. The full variable domain, its missing parts supplied by reference TRBV7-8 and TRBJ1-2, is GAGVSQSPRYKVAKRGQDVALRCDPISGHVSLFWYQQALGQGPEFLTYFQNEAQLDKSGLPSDRFFAERPEGSVSTLKIQRTQQEDSAVYLCASSTREIHYGYTFGSGTRLTVV.

CDR3 protein: CASSRTGGYTIYF. CDR3 coding DNA: TGTGCCAGCAGCCGGACAGGGGGATACACCATATATTTT. V usage is TRBV14 and J usage is TRBJ1-3; 10 bases agree with TRBD1. The CDR3 loop spans 13 amino acids. The ends lost 4 bases at V and 8 bases at J; junction bases unmatched: 2. Germline V CDR1 and CDR2: SGHDN, FVKESK.

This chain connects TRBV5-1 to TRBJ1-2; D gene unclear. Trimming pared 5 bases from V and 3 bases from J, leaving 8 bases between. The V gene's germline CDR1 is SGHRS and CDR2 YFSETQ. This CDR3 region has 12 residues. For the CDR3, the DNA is TGCGCCAGCAGGCAAGAGGACTATGGCTACACCTTC. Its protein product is CASRQEDYGYTF.

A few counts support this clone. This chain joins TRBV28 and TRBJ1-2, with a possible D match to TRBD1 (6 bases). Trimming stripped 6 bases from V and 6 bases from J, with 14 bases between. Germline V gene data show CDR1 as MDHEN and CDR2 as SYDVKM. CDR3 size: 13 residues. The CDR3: CASRATGRDGYTF. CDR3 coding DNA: TGTGCCAGCAGAGCCACAGGGAGGGATGGCTACACCTTC.

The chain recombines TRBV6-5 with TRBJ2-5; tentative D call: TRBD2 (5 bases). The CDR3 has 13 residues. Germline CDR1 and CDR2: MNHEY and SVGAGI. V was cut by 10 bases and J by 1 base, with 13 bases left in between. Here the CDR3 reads CAISVEGQETQYF. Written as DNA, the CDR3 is TGTGCCATCTCCGTAGAGGGCCAAGAGACCCAGTACTTC.

CDR3: CASSRGQGYGNTIYF. The CDR3 DNA reads TGTGCCAGCAGCAGGGGTCAGGGGTACGGAAACACCATATATTTT. The chain joins TRBV2 to TRBJ1-3, with D perhaps TRBD1 (6 bases). The CDR3 spans 15 residues. V was trimmed by 6 bases and J by 4 bases, leaving 16 bases between them. Germline V gene data show CDR1 as SNHLY and CDR2 as FYNNEI.

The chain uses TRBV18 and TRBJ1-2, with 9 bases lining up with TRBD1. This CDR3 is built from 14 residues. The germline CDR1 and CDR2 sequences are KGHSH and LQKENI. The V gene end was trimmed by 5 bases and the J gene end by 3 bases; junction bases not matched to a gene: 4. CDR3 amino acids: CASSEGQGHYGYTF. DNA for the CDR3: TGTGCCAGCTCAGAGGGACAGGGACACTATGGCTACACCTTC.

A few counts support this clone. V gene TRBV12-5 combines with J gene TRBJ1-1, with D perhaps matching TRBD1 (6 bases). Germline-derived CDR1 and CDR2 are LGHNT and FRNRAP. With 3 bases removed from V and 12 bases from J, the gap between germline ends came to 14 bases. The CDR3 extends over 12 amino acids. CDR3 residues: CASGFPPQGTFF. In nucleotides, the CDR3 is TGTGCTAGTGGTTTTCCACCTCAGGGGACTTTCTTT.

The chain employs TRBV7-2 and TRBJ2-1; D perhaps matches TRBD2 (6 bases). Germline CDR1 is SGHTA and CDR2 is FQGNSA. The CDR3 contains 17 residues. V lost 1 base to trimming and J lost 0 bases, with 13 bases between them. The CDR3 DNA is TGTGCCAGCAGCTTAGTAGGGACTCCGAGCTCCTACAATGAGCAGTTCTTC. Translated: CASSLVGTPSSYNEQFF.

The CDR3, as DNA: TGTGCCAGCAGCTCCCAGGGGAGCGGGGACTGGGATGAGCAGTTCTTC. This codes for CASSSQGSGDWDEQFF. This rearrangement joins TRBV7-9 to TRBJ2-1; D is perhaps TRBD2 (7 bases). This CDR3 region has 16 residues. Trimming took 4 bases from V and 8 from J, leaving 21 bases between them. Germline V gives CDR1 SEHNR, CDR2 FQNEAQ (reference sequence). The whole variable domain, remainder taken from reference TRBV7-9 and TRBJ2-1, is DTGVSQNPRHKITKRGQNVTFRCDPISEHNRLYWYRQTLGQGPEFLTYFQNEAQLEKSRLLSDRFSAERPKGSFSTLEIQRTEQGDSAMYLCASSSQGSGDWDEQFFGPGTRLTVL.

In nucleotides, the CDR3 is TGTGCCAGCAAAAATTCGGGTGAGACCCAGTACTTC. Translation: CASKNSGETQYF. This chain connects TRBV6-1 to TRBJ2-5; D is ambiguous. Trimming took 7 bases from V and 5 from J, leaving 11 bases between them. The V gene's germline CDR1 is MNHNS and CDR2 SASEGT. The CDR3 has 12 amino acids.

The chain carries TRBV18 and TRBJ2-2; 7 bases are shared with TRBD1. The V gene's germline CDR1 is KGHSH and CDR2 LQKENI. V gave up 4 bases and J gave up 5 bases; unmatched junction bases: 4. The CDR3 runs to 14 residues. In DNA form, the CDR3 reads TGTGCCAGCTCACGCACAGGGGAAACCGGGGAGCTGTTTTTT. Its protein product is CASSRTGETGELFF. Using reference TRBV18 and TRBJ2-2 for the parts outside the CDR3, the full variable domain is NAGVMQNPRHLVRRRGQEARLRCSPMKGHSHVYWYRQLPEEGLKFMVYLQKENIIDESGMPKERFSAEFPKEGPSILRIQQVVRGDSAAYFCASSRTGETGELFFGEGSRLTVL.

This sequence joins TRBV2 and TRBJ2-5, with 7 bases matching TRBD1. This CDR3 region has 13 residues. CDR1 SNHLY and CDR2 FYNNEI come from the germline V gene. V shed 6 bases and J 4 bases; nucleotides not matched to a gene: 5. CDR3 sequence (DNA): TGTGCCAGCAGAGACGACAGGGTAGAGACCCAGTACTTC. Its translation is CASRDDRVETQYF. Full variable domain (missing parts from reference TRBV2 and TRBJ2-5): EPEVTQTPSHQVTQMGQEVILRCVPISNHLYFYWYRQILGQKVEFLVSFYNNEISEKSEIFDDQFSVERPDGSNFTLKIRSTKLEDSAMYFCASRDDRVETQYFGPGTRLLVL.

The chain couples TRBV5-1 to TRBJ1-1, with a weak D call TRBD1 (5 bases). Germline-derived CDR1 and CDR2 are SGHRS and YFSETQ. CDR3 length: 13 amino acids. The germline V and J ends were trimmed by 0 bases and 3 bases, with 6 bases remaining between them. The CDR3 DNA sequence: TGCGCCAGCAGCTTGGGCAGGGACACTGAAGCTTTCTTT. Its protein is CASSLGRDTEAFF.

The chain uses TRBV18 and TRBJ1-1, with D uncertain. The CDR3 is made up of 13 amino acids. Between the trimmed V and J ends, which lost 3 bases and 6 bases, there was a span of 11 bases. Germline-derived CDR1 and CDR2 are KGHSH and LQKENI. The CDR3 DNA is TGTGCCAGCTCACCCGTTATCCGGGCTGAAGCTTTCTTT. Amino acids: CASSPVIRAEAFF.

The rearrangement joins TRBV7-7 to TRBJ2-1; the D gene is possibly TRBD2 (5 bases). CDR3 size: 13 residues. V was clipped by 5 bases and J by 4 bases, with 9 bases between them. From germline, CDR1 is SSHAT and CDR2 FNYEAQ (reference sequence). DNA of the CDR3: TGTGCCAGCAGCACCGGGGTTTACAATGAGCAGTTCTTC. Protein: CASSTGVYNEQFF.

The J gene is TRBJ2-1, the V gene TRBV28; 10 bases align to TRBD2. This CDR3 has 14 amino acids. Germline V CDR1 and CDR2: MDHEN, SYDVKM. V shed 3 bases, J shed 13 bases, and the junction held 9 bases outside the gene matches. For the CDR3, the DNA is TGTGCCAGCAGTTTGCTCCTAGCGGGAGCGGACCAGTTCTTC. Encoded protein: CASSLLLAGADQFF.

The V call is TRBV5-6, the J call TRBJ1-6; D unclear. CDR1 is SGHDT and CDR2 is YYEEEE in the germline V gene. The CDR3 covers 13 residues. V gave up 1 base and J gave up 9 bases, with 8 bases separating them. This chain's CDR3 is CASSLQASSPLHF. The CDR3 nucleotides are TGTGCCAGCAGCTTGCAGGCGAGTTCACCCCTCCACTTT. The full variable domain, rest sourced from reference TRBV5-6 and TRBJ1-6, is DAGVTQSPTHLIKTRGQQVTLRCSPKSGHDTVSWYQQALGQGPQFIFQYYEEEERQRGNFPDRFSGHQFPNYSSELNVNALLLGDSALYLCASSLQASSPLHFGNGTRLTVT.

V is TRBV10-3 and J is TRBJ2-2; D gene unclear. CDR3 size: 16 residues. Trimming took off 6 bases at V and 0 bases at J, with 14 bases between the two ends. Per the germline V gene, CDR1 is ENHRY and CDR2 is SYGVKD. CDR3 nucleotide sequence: TGTGCCATCAGCCCCCTCTCGCGGACGAACACCGGGGAGCTGTTTTTT. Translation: CAISPLSRTNTGELFF.

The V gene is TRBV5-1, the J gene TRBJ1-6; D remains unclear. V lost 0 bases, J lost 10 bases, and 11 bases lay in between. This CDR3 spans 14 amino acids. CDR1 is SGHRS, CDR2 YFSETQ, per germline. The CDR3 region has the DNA TGCGCCAGCAGCTTGGCTGGGTTCGGGTCACCCCTCCACTTT. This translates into CASSLAGFGSPLHF.

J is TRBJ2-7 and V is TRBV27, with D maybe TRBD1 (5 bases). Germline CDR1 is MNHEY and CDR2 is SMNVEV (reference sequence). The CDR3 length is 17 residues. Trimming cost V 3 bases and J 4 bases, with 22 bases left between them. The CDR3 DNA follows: TGTGCCAGCAGTTTTCAGGGTTACGGGCTTAAGGGTTACGAGCAGTACTTC. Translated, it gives CASSFQGYGLKGYEQYF.

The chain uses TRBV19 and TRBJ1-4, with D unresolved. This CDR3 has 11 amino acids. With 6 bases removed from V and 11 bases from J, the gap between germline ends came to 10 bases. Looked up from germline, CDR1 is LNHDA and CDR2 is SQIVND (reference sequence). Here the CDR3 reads CASRTGGKLFF. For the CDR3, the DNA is TGTGCCAGTAGAACCGGAGGGAAACTGTTTTTT. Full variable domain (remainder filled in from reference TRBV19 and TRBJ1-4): DGGITQSPKYLFRKEGQNVTLSCEQNLNHDAMYWYRQDPGQGLRLIYYSQIVNDFQKGDIAEGYSVSREKKESFPLTVTSAQKNPTAFYLCASRTGGKLFFGSGTQLSVL.

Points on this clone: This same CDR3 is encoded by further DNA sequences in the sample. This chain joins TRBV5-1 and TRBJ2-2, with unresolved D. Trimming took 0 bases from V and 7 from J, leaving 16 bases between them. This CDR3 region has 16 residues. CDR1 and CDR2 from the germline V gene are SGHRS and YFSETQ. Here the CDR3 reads CASSLATGPGSGELFF. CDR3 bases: TGCGCCAGCAGCTTGGCCACCGGCCCAGGAAGCGGGGAGCTGTTTTTT.

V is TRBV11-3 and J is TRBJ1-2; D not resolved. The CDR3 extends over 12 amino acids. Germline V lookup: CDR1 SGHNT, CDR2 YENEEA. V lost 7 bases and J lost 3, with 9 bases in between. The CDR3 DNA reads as TGTGCCAGCAACAGTAGGTACTATGGCTACACCTTC. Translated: CASNSRYYGYTF.

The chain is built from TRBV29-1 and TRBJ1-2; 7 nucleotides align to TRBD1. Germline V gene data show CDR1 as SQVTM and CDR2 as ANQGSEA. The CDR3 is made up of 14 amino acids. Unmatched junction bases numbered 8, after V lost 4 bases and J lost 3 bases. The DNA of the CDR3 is TGCAGCGTTGGTGGCAGGGGGTCGGACTATGGCTACACCTTC. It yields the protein CSVGGRGSDYGYTF.

Here the CDR3 DNA reads TGTGCCAGCAGCGTAGCCGGGGGTGGTAATGAGCAGTTCTTC. Translated, it gives CASSVAGGGNEQFF. This chain links TRBV9 with TRBJ2-1; a weak D match, TRBD2 (6 bases). Germline CDR1 is SGDLS and CDR2 is YYNGEE. CDR3 length equals 14 residues. V shed 0 bases and J shed 7 bases, with 11 bases lying between them.

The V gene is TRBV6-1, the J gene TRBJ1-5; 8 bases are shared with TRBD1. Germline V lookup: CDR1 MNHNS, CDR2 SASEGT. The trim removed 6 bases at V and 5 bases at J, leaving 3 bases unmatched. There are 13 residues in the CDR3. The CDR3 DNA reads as TGTGCCAGCAGCGCGACAGGGGATCAGCCCCAGCATTTT. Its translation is CASSATGDQPQHF.

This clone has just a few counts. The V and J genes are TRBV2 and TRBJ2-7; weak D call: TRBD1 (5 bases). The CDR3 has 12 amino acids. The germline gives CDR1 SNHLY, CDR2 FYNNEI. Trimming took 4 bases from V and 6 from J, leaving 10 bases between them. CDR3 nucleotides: TGTGCCAGCAGTGGGACATCGGTCGAGCAGTACTTC. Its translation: CASSGTSVEQYF. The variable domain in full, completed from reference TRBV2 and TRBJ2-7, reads EPEVTQTPSHQVTQMGQEVILRCVPISNHLYFYWYRQILGQKVEFLVSFYNNEISEKSEIFDDQFSVERPDGSNFTLKIRSTKLEDSAMYFCASSGTSVEQYFGPGTRLTVT.

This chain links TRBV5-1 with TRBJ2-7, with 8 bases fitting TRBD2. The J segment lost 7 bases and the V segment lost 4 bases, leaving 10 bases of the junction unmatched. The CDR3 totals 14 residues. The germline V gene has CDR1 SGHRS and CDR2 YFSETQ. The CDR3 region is CASSPGGRPWEQYF. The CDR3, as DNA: TGCGCCAGCAGCCCGGGGGGGCGTCCTTGGGAGCAGTACTTC. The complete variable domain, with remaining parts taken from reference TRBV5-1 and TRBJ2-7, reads KAGVTQTPRYLIKTRGQQVTLSCSPISGHRSVSWYQQTPGQGLQFLFEYFSETQRNKGNFPGRFSGRQFSNSRSEMNVSTLELGDSALYLCASSPGGRPWEQYFGPGTRLTVT.